The clone carrying this T cell receptor (beta chain) was picked up a small number of times. Its cognate antigen is unknown. The CDR3 sequence is 14 residues long. The V segment lost 2 bases and the J segment 7 bases; nucleotides outside the gene matches: 1. Germline V lookup: CDR1 SGHRS, CDR2 YFSETQ. Clones were read by immunoSEQ multiplex PCR, and TCRdb kept only the in-frame ones, dropping some. Altogether roughly 45,000 clones are present, 60% to 80% being singletons, with the ten largest covering 7.9%. The sample belongs to a study of OX40 agonist ivuxolimab in advanced cancers. Study-level background: Clinicians treated patients with ivuxolimab, an agonistic anti-OX40 (CD134) antibody.

Study-wide findings and caveats: At 0.1 to 3.0 mg/kg, CD4+ and CD8+ blood T cells expanded clonally by week 6.

V gene TRBV5-1 combines with J gene TRBJ1-6; 9 nucleotides align to TRBD1. This receptor was taken from an adult with an advanced solid tumor such as melanoma, head and neck, liver or kidney cancer. The source material was CD4+ or CD8+ T cells sorted from blood, sampled in a trial of the OX40 agonist ivuxolimab. CDR3 DNA: TGCGCCAGCAGCTTAGGGACAGGGAATTCACCCCTCCACTTT. It specifies CASSLGTGNSPLHF.